This T cell receptor (beta chain) was sequenced during a study of spatial heterogeneity in lung cancer. General observations from the study: Tumoral mutation counts were tracked by counts of expanded intratumoral alpha and beta TCRs.

Each TCR cDNA molecule carried a unique molecular identifier. TCRdb ran MiXCR on the 5' RACE reads and lists one entry per CDR3 protein. The sample includes some 96,000 distinct CDR3 sequences, 3.5% to 5% of them seen just once. Germline CDR1 reads SQVTM; CDR2 reads ANQGSEA. V lost 6 bases, J lost 3 bases, and 3 bases stayed unmatched. This CDR3 is built from 13 residues. Regarding time point: sample taken at primary tumor resection. Samples came from roughly 75 TRACERx patients with untreated early-stage lung cancer. This clonotype was seen many times. The antigen is not known. The J gene is TRBJ1-1, the V gene TRBV29-1; 11 nucleotides line up with TRBD1. This TCR was recovered from a male donor with early-stage non-small cell lung cancer. The sequencing here drew on lung tumor tissue, taken at surgery. The CDR3 sequence is CSVRGQGDTEAFF. The DNA for the CDR3 is TGCAGCGTGCGGGGACAGGGGGACACTGAAGCTTTCTTT.